Each of the 7 T cell receptor beta chains below was sequenced from the same sample in a study of blood T cell repertoires in COVID-19 (dated by TCRdb to the early 2020s). The receptor library was made with the immunoSEQ multiplex PCR assay. TCRdb holds this immuneACCESS table with in-frame rearrangements only. Some clones are missing; in checked studies, unresolved V genes explain under half, and the rest has no known cause. Recorded for this sample are around 220,000 clones; 88% of them occurred a single time. The top ten hold approximately 15% of the sample. Input material: PBMCs or T cells enriched from blood (not recorded which). Receptors were obtained from a woman aged 45-65 years with acute COVID-19.

The rearrangement links TRBV11-2 to TRBJ2-5; tentative D call: TRBD1 (6 bases). The CDR3 contains 15 residues. Germline loops: CDR1 SGHAT, CDR2 FQNNGV. V gave up 3 bases and J gave up 1 base, with 12 bases separating them. This CDR3 reads CASSLGASPQETQYF. CDR3 nucleotide sequence: TGTGCCAGCAGCTTGGGGGCTAGCCCCCAAGAGACCCAGTACTTC.

This clone showed up just a few times. The chain recombines TRBV6-1 with TRBJ2-3; D is ambiguous. Germline V lookup: CDR1 MNHNS, CDR2 SASEGT. The V and J ends lost 3 bases and 4 bases respectively, with 8 bases between them. CDR3 length equals 13 residues. CDR3 sequence reads: CASSDQLADTQYF. As DNA, the CDR3 is TGTGCCAGCAGTGACCAACTGGCAGATACGCAGTATTTT.

The CDR3 here is CASTGALGQPQHF. CDR3 DNA sequence: TGTGCCAGCACGGGAGCGCTGGGGCAGCCCCAGCATTTT. The V gene is TRBV12-3 or TRBV12-4, the J gene TRBJ1-5; D unclear. The V gene lost 7 bases and the J gene lost 7 bases, with 14 bases spanning the gap. The CDR3 contains 13 residues.

The gene calls are TRBV6-5 and TRBJ1-1; TRBD1 is a possible D gene (6 bases). Looked up from germline, CDR1 is MNHEY and CDR2 is SVGAGI. Trimming took off 5 bases at V and 1 base at J, with 11 bases between the two ends. This CDR3 has 14 amino acids. This chain's CDR3 is CASSPRDTNTEAFF. The CDR3 region has the DNA TGTGCCAGCAGTCCTCGGGACACGAACACTGAAGCTTTCTTT.

The rearrangement uses TRBV3-1 (or the pseudogene TRBV3-2) and TRBJ1-6; D gene ambiguous. Germline lookup yields CDR1 LGHDT and CDR2 YNNKEL (reference sequence). The V and J ends lost 1 base and 7 bases respectively, with 11 bases between them. This CDR3 spans 15 amino acids. The DNA of the CDR3 is TGTGCCAGCAGCCAAGGTGTTAGCGGGAATTCACCCCTCCACTTT. Translating it yields CASSQGVSGNSPLHF.

The chain links TRBV7-8 to TRBJ2-4; 9 bases are a match to TRBD1. The CDR3 is made up of 18 amino acids. V was clipped by 4 bases and J by 4 bases; unmatched bases: 14. CDR1 is SGHVS, CDR2 FQNEAQ, per germline. In DNA form, the CDR3 reads TGTGCCAGCAGCTCCCGCCCCCCCCGGGGGACAGGGAAAAACATTCAGTACTTC. Its translation is CASSSRPPRGTGKNIQYF.

This chain links TRBV5-8 with TRBJ2-2; D might be TRBD1 (5 bases). The V end lost 3 bases, the J end lost 6 bases, and 24 bases lay between the germline ends. The CDR3 consists of 18 residues. Germline V CDR1 and CDR2: SGHTS, YDEGEE. The CDR3 region has the DNA TGTGCCAGCAGCTACAATTCCAGGGAAAAAAGGAAGGCCGGGGAGCTGTTTTTT. This sequence encodes CASSYNSREKRKAGELFF.